The source of this T cell receptor beta chain is a study of T-cell reconstitution after alpha-beta-depleted transplantation in children. Molecular barcoding with unique molecular identifiers was used for the TCRbeta library. TCRdb re-called the PCR reads with MiXCR, one entry per CDR3 protein. The sample lists hundreds of thousands of distinct CDR3 sequences; roughly a tenth were seen once. CDR1 MNHEY and CDR2 SVGEGT come from the germline V gene. With V trimmed by 2 bases and J by 2 bases, 1 base remained unmatched. CDR3 length equals 15 residues. The sequence came from a human donor who donated a stem cell graft to a child with acute myeloid leukemia. The chain couples TRBV6-2 or TRBV6-3 to TRBJ2-3; 10 positions match TRBD2. This material consisted of PBMCs from the stem cell graft donor, taken from the stem cell graft. CDR3 amino acids: CASSYLAGATDTQYF. CDR3 sequence (DNA): TGTGCCAGCAGTTACCTAGCGGGAGCCACAGATACGCAGTATTTT.